The 24 T cell receptor beta chains reported below all come from one sample, sequenced in a study of cytomegalovirus exposure and HLA in healthy donors. The PCR used 60 Vbeta and 13 Jbeta primers. The protocol was immunoSEQ multiplex PCR, while the TCRdb copy is restricted to in-frame clones and leaves out a portion. The repertoire shows roughly 200,000 clones; the top ten hold 0.95% to 1.3%. Sequenced: PBMCs. Every receptor here comes from a girl aged 2 to 10 in good health and CMV-seropositive.

The chain has TRBV7-9 and TRBJ1-4; 10 bases agree with TRBD1. Per germline, CDR1 SEHNR and CDR2 FQNEAQ (reference sequence). The CDR3 covers 15 residues. Trimming took 7 bases from V and 6 from J; bases not matched to a gene: 8. CDR3 in DNA: TGTGCCAGCACCGAAGCGGGACAGGGGTATGAAAAACTGTTTTTT. Translated: CASTEAGQGYEKLFF.

The rearrangement uses TRBV29-1 and TRBJ1-5; D not certain. The CDR3 loop spans 13 amino acids. The germline V gene has CDR1 SQVTM and CDR2 ANQGSEA. V lost 0 bases to trimming and J lost 7 bases, with 10 bases between them. The CDR3 loop reads CSVEDGGGQPQHF. The CDR3 region has the DNA TGCAGCGTTGAAGACGGCGGAGGCCAGCCCCAGCATTTT.

Here the CDR3 reads CASSSLEMGLMNTEAFF. CDR3 nucleotides: TGTGCCAGCAGTTCCCTAGAGATGGGGCTGATGAACACTGAAGCTTTCTTT. The chain has TRBV27 and TRBJ1-1; D might be TRBD1 (5 bases). Trimming pared 4 bases from V and 0 bases from J, leaving 18 bases between. The CDR3 extends over 17 amino acids. Germline CDR1 is MNHEY and CDR2 is SMNVEV (reference sequence).

CDR3 nucleotide sequence: TGTGCCAGCAGCCAGCTGGGACTAGCGGGAGGGCCCACCGGGGAGCTGTTTTTT. Residues: CASSQLGLAGGPTGELFF. This chain joins TRBV4-2 and TRBJ2-2; 16 nucleotides line up with TRBD2. The CDR3 is made up of 18 amino acids. With V trimmed by 3 bases and J by 4 bases, 5 bases remained unmatched. CDR1 LGHNA and CDR2 YNFKEQ come from the germline V gene.

The chain links TRBV2 to TRBJ2-6; D gene uncertain. Trimming shortened V by 6 bases and J by 0 bases, and 15 bases separated the two germline ends. Per germline, CDR1 SNHLY and CDR2 FYNNEI. This CDR3 is 17 amino acids long. DNA for the CDR3: TGTGCCAGCAGCGCGTTTGGGCGAACCTCTGGGGCCAACGTCCTGACTTTC. Amino acids: CASSAFGRTSGANVLTF.

The V call is TRBV19, the J call TRBJ1-2, with a weak D call TRBD1 (6 bases). V was cut by 7 bases and J by 2 bases, with 11 bases left in between. Germline V gene lookup returns CDR1 LNHDA and CDR2 SQIVND (reference sequence). The CDR3 has 13 residues. The CDR3 loop reads CASNPGQNYGYTF. CDR3 coding DNA: TGTGCCAGTAACCCTGGACAGAACTATGGCTACACCTTC.

The rearrangement joins TRBV7-8 to TRBJ1-5; maybe TRBD1 (6 bases). Germline assignment: CDR1 SGHVS and CDR2 FQNEAQ. The V gene lost 4 bases and the J gene lost 0 bases, with 16 bases spanning the gap. The CDR3 runs to 17 residues. CDR3 DNA: TGTGCCAGCAGCTCGTTAAGGGACACCTATAGCAATCAGCCCCAGCATTTT. Its translation is CASSSLRDTYSNQPQHF.

This chain joins TRBV7-9 and TRBJ1-1, with a tentative D call TRBD1 (5 bases). The V end lost 2 bases, the J end lost 7 bases, and 8 bases lay between the germline ends. Germline-derived CDR1 and CDR2 are SEHNR and FQNEAQ (reference sequence). The length of the CDR3 is 12 residues. The CDR3 loop is CASSLSGVEAFF. The DNA of the CDR3 is TGTGCCAGCAGCTTATCGGGGGTTGAAGCTTTCTTT.

The chain employs TRBV27 and TRBJ2-5; D possibly corresponds to TRBD2 (5 bases). CDR3 length equals 17 residues. From germline, CDR1 is MNHEY and CDR2 SMNVEV (reference sequence). V lost 8 bases, J lost 5 bases, and 27 bases lay in between. As DNA, the CDR3 is TGTGCCAGCGGGCCCGGGATGGGGAGAACGAGGGTGGAGACCCAGTACTTC. Translation: CASGPGMGRTRVETQYF.

The V and J genes are TRBV5-1 and TRBJ1-1; 7 bases match TRBD1. The V and J ends lost 0 bases and 4 bases, in that order; junction bases with no gene match: 12. This CDR3 comprises 17 residues. CDR1 SGHRS and CDR2 YFSETQ come from the germline V gene. In DNA form, the CDR3 reads TGCGCCAGCAGCTTGGCGGGCCCGTCTTACAGGGGCACTGAAGCTTTCTTT. Its protein product is CASSLAGPSYRGTEAFF.

The V call is TRBV2, the J call TRBJ1-2; the match to TRBD1 covers 11 bases. V trimming: 9 bases; J trimming: 8 bases; junction bases outside the gene matches: 5. Germline V gene data show CDR1 as SNHLY and CDR2 as FYNNEI. This CDR3 comprises 12 residues. The CDR3 spells CASGRTGGGYTF. The CDR3 region has the DNA TGTGCCAGTGGACGGACAGGGGGCGGCTACACCTTC.

The V call is TRBV18, the J call TRBJ2-7; 8 positions match TRBD1. Germline lookup yields CDR1 KGHSH and CDR2 LQKENI. This CDR3 has 15 amino acids. The junction had 5 bases not matched to a gene; V was cut back by 2 bases and J by 2 bases. The CDR3 DNA sequence: TGTGCCAGCTCACCAGGGGACAGGATAACCTACGAGCAGTACTTC. It codes for CASSPGDRITYEQYF.

This rearrangement joins TRBV30 to TRBJ1-5; TRBD1 is a possible D gene (5 bases). CDR1 and CDR2 (germline): GTSNPN, SVGIG (reference sequence). CDR3 length: 15 amino acids. Trimming took 4 bases from V and 1 from J, leaving 14 bases between them. The CDR3 nucleotides read TGTGCCTGGACCCTTAGCGGGGCCAGCAATCAGCCCCAGCATTTT. It yields the protein CAWTLSGASNQPQHF.

The rearrangement links TRBV28 to TRBJ1-5; maybe TRBD1 (5 bases). The germline V and J ends were trimmed by 6 bases and 9 bases, with 18 bases remaining between them. The length of the CDR3 is 14 residues. Germline V gene lookup returns CDR1 MDHEN and CDR2 SYDVKM. The CDR3 bases are TGTGCCAGCAGGGACACGGGGGACCAGGGGCCCCAGCATTTT. Its protein product is CASRDTGDQGPQHF.

CDR3 in DNA: TGTGCCAGCAGCTTTACGGGAGGACCTTACAATGAGCAGTTCTTC. As protein: CASSFTGGPYNEQFF. The chain employs TRBV7-2 and TRBJ2-1; 7 positions match TRBD2. After removal of 3 bases from V and 4 bases from J, the junction contained 6 bases not matched to a gene. The V gene's germline CDR1 is SGHTA and CDR2 FQGNSA. The CDR3 loop spans 15 amino acids.

V gene TRBV19 combines with J gene TRBJ2-7; possible D gene TRBD1, 6 bases. V was shortened by 3 bases and J by 0 bases, with 9 bases between the two germline ends. Germline V CDR1 and CDR2: LNHDA, SQIVND (reference sequence). The CDR3 loop spans 14 amino acids. This chain's CDR3 is CASSMTGSSYEQYF. CDR3 nucleotides: TGTGCCAGTAGTATGACAGGTAGCTCCTACGAGCAGTACTTC.

V is TRBV9 and J is TRBJ2-5; TRBD2 aligns across 10 bases. TRBJ2-7 matches the DNA end more closely, so the J call is doubtful. CDR3 length: 14 residues. CDR1 SGDLS and CDR2 YYNGEE come from the germline V gene. The CDR3 sequence is CASSVASGSVEQYF. DNA of the CDR3: TGTGCCAGCAGCGTGGCTAGCGGGAGTGTCGAGCAGTACTTC.

The CDR3 region has the DNA TGTGCCAGCGGATTTTTGACTAGCGGGACTACCGGGGAGCTGTTTTTT. It encodes CASGFLTSGTTGELFF. This chain connects TRBV4-2 to TRBJ2-2; 11 nucleotides align to TRBD2. CDR1 and CDR2 (germline): LGHNA, YNFKEQ. After removal of 8 bases from V and 5 bases from J, the junction contained 10 bases not matched to a gene. The CDR3 is 16 residues long.

This rearrangement joins TRBV10-1 to TRBJ1-2, with D unresolved. The CDR3 extends over 13 amino acids. The ends were cut back, 2 bases at V and 3 bases at J, with 7 bases in the middle. CDR1 and CDR2 from the germline V gene are WNHNN and SYGVQD (reference sequence). CDR3 sequence: CASSEKADYGYTF. The CDR3 region has the DNA TGCGCCAGCAGTGAGAAGGCGGACTATGGCTACACCTTC.

This chain uses TRBV7-9 with TRBJ2-7; 12 nucleotides line up with TRBD2. The V segment lost 6 bases and the J segment 1 base; nucleotides outside the gene matches: 7. There are 16 residues in the CDR3. CDR1 and CDR2 (germline): SEHNR, FQNEAQ (reference sequence). The CDR3 is CASSPGLAGRSYEQYF. The CDR3 region has the DNA TGTGCCAGCAGTCCCGGACTAGCGGGAAGGTCCTACGAGCAGTACTTC.

This sequence joins TRBV6-5 and TRBJ1-1, with D perhaps matching TRBD1 (5 bases). V was clipped by 7 bases and J by 1 base, with 10 bases between them. The CDR3 length is 13 residues. Germline V CDR1 and CDR2: MNHEY, SVGAGI. The CDR3 bases are TGTGCCAGCAAGGGGTCTTGGAACACTGAAGCTTTCTTT. As protein: CASKGSWNTEAFF.

This sequence joins TRBV10-3 and TRBJ2-1; 10 bases are shared with TRBD2. The V and J ends lost 2 bases and 7 bases, in that order; junction bases with no gene match: 17. CDR1 and CDR2 (germline): ENHRY, SYGVKD. The CDR3 covers 19 residues. CDR3 residues: CAISEHLVLSSGRENEQFF. The CDR3 DNA sequence: TGTGCCATCAGTGAGCACCTTGTCCTTTCTAGCGGGAGAGAAAATGAGCAGTTCTTC.

The V and J genes are TRBV13 and TRBJ1-1; the match to TRBD1 covers 7 bases. CDR3 length: 17 residues. The trim removed 5 bases at V and 0 bases at J, leaving 12 bases unmatched. Germline assignment: CDR1 PRHDT and CDR2 FYEKMQ (reference sequence). The CDR3 reads CASSRRQGWNMNTEAFF. The CDR3, as DNA: TGTGCCAGCAGCCGAAGACAGGGCTGGAATATGAACACTGAAGCTTTCTTT.

J is TRBJ2-5 and V is TRBV5-1; a possible D gene is TRBD1 (5 bases). Trimming took 3 bases from V and 5 from J, leaving 17 bases between them. CDR3 length: 15 amino acids. The germline gives CDR1 SGHRS, CDR2 YFSETQ. As DNA, the CDR3 is TGCGCCAGCAGCTGGGCGGAAGGGGTAAGGGAGACCCAGTACTTC. As protein: CASSWAEGVRETQYF.